This is a list of T cell receptor beta chains from one sample in a study of cytomegalovirus exposure and HLA in healthy donors. Assay used: immunoSEQ multiplex PCR; TCRdb lists only in-frame clones, some missing. Of 90,000 to 150,000 clones detected, about 9.4% appear once; the ten largest clones hold 6%. Sequencing was performed on PBMCs. Source of these receptors: a woman between 40 and 50 years old in good health and CMV-seropositive. Both conserved end residues are part of each CDR3. Not all rows give a size; the values are once, few, many and, for expanded clones, a class.

- TRBJ2-1 TRBV13 CASNVGVLDEQFF
- TRBJ2-7 TRBV28 CASTRDSYEQYF
- TRBJ2-3 TRBV27 CASSLRFLGGAFLDTQYF
- TRBJ2-7 TRBV6-6 CASSYTSGGTYEQYF
few TRBJ1-2 TRBV18 CASSTDRDNGYTF
- TRBJ2-3 TRBV28 CASSLGQGTTDTQYF
once TRBJ2-7 TRBV7-7 CASSPGPRGEQYF
- TRBJ1-1 TRBV5-1 CASSFDRGTTEAFF
few TRBJ1-1 TRBV5-1 CASSSRGQENTEAFF
few TRBJ1-1 TRBV9 CASSGGGPNVLNTEAFF
few TRBJ1-1 TRBV27 CASSRRDRASLNTEAFF
- TRBJ1-2 TRBV30 CAWRGHNELANYGYTF
few TRBJ1-2 TRBV29-1 CSVEALYGYTF
- TRBJ1-1 TRBV7-6 CASALGGTGGAAEAFF
few TRBJ2-7 TRBV5-1 CASSLAGFYEQYF
few TRBJ2-5 TRBV30 CAWSVQGAQETQYF
few TRBJ2-4 TRBV18 CASSPRGGYAKNIQYF
- TRBJ1-6 TRBV5-4 CASSYRASRVWRSNSPLHF
- TRBJ2-2 TRBV5-1 CASSWQGSTGELFF
- TRBJ2-5 TRBV11-2 CASSLQTGVGETQYF
- TRBJ2-7 TRBV10-2 CASSDLAGLSYEQYF
few TRBJ1-4 TRBV18 CASSPFSGGVTSEKLFF
- TRBJ2-3 TRBV7-7 CASSLGDVSGADTQYF
- TRBJ2-3 TRBV6-4 CASSDQRGGQDTQYF
few TRBJ1-3 TRBV7-2 CASSLDRVGNTIYF
few TRBJ2-5 TRBV18 CASSPNRVNQETQYF
few TRBJ2-1 TRBV7-3 CASSSDWNEQFF
- TRBJ1-1 TRBV7-6 CASSHRGHTEAFF
- TRBJ1-1 TRBV18 CASSPLGEGGGTEAFF
few TRBJ1-5 TRBV7-8 CASSAVRRSNQPQHF
- TRBJ1-1 TRBV2 CASSEAEGVRQAVGAFF
- TRBJ2-1 TRBV19 CASSTVSGGSYNEQFF
- TRBJ1-2 TRBV6-5 CASRGRADWGYTF
- TRBJ1-5 TRBV4-2 CASSQDLVGNQPQHF
few TRBJ2-1 TRBV28 CASSSTGGRIEQFF
- TRBJ2-7 TRBV7-2 CASSLITGGAEEQYF